The rows below give T cell receptor beta chains drawn from one sample of a study of T cells in Graves' hyperthyroidism and ophthalmopathy. TCRdb processed the multiplex PCR reads anew with MiXCR; each CDR3 protein has one entry. The sample includes 400,000 to 550,000 distinct CDR3 sequences, 13% to 15% of them seen just once. Sequenced material: blood. The receptors shown here come from a young woman with Graves' hyperthyroidism. CDR3s include the opening cysteine and the closing phenylalanine or tryptophan. Fields, in order: V gene, D gene, clone size, J gene, CDR3 DNA, CDR3 protein. A D gene is named only where the DNA matches it firmly. Size is omitted from some rows. Given values are once, few, many or a class for expanded clones.

v_gene: TRBV6-1
d_gene: TRBD2
abundance: few
j_gene: TRBJ2-7
CDR3nt: TGTGCCAGCCGAAGACTAGCGGGAGAATCGGGCGAGCAGTACTTC
CDR3aa: CASRRLAGESGEQYF

v_gene: TRBV5-1
d_gene: -
abundance: once
j_gene: TRBJ2-7
CDR3nt: TGCGCCAGCAGCCGGGGAGTGACTTCGGACGACTACGAGCAGTACTTC
CDR3aa: CASSRGVTSDDYEQYF

v_gene: TRBV3-1
d_gene: -
abundance: few
j_gene: TRBJ2-1
CDR3nt: TGTGCCAGCAGCGCGCGGTGGAGCTCCTACAATGAGCAGTTCTTC
CDR3aa: CASSARWSSYNEQFF

v_gene: TRBV10-3
d_gene: TRBD1
abundance: many
j_gene: TRBJ1-1
CDR3nt: TGTGCCATCAGTGAAGGACAGGTGAACACTGAAGCTTTCTTT
CDR3aa: CAISEGQVNTEAFF

v_gene: TRBV29-1
d_gene: -
abundance: many
j_gene: TRBJ1-4
CDR3nt: TGCAGCGTTGAAGATCGAGGGTCGGGAACTAATGAAAAACTGTTTTTT
CDR3aa: CSVEDRGSGTNEKLFF

v_gene: TRBV6-1
d_gene: TRBD1
abundance: -
j_gene: TRBJ2-1
CDR3nt: TGTGCCAGCAGGATACGACAGGGGTGGGGGGATGAGCAGTTCTTC
CDR3aa: CASRIRQGWGDEQFF

v_gene: TRBV2
d_gene: TRBD1
abundance: many
j_gene: TRBJ1-6
CDR3nt: TGTGCCAGCAGCGCCCGGGACAGCAATTCACCCCTCCACTTT
CDR3aa: CASSARDSNSPLHF

v_gene: TRBV14
d_gene: -
abundance: many
j_gene: TRBJ1-6
CDR3nt: TGTGCCAGCAGCCAAGGGCGGTATAATTCACCCCTCCACTTT
CDR3aa: CASSQGRYNSPLHF

v_gene: TRBV19
d_gene: -
abundance: -
j_gene: TRBJ1-2
CDR3nt: TGTGCCAGTAGTATAGGAGGACGGGCATATGGCTACACCTTC
CDR3aa: CASSIGGRAYGYTF

v_gene: TRBV30
d_gene: TRBD2
abundance: few
j_gene: TRBJ2-3
CDR3nt: TGTGCCTGGAGTGTAAAAGCGGGAAGCACAGATACGCAGTATTTT
CDR3aa: CAWSVKAGSTDTQYF

v_gene: TRBV30
d_gene: TRBD1
abundance: many
j_gene: TRBJ2-2
CDR3nt: TGTGCCTGGAGTGTAGGAACAGGGGGGCGTACCGGGGAGCTGTTTTTT
CDR3aa: CAWSVGTGGRTGELFF

v_gene: TRBV2
d_gene: -
abundance: many
j_gene: TRBJ1-2
CDR3nt: TGTGCCAGCAGTATCCCAGGGGAAGGACCCAATGGCTACACCTTC
CDR3aa: CASSIPGEGPNGYTF

v_gene: TRBV28
d_gene: -
abundance: once
j_gene: TRBJ1-2
CDR3nt: TGTGCCAGCAACGATATATACTCTGGGCGAACGACCTATGGCTACACCTTC
CDR3aa: CASNDIYSGRTTYGYTF

v_gene: TRBV30
d_gene: -
abundance: many
j_gene: TRBJ2-3
CDR3nt: TGTGCCTGGAGCAAGGCGGTTACAGATACGCAGTATTTT
CDR3aa: CAWSKAVTDTQYF

v_gene: TRBV11-2
d_gene: TRBD2
abundance: -
j_gene: TRBJ2-5
CDR3nt: TGTGCCAGCAGCTTGGAGGGGGGACTAGCGGAAGAGACCCAGTACTTC
CDR3aa: CASSLEGGLAEETQYF

v_gene: TRBV11-2
d_gene: TRBD2
abundance: -
j_gene: TRBJ2-1
CDR3nt: TGTGCCAGCAGCCCGCCGGGTAGCGGGAAGTGGAATGAGCAGTTCTTC
CDR3aa: CASSPPGSGKWNEQFF

v_gene: TRBV7-8
d_gene: TRBD1
abundance: -
j_gene: TRBJ1-1
CDR3nt: TGTGCCAGCAGCTTAGAGGGGACAGGGATGAACACTGAAGCTTTCTTT
CDR3aa: CASSLEGTGMNTEAFF

v_gene: TRBV5-1
d_gene: -
abundance: few
j_gene: TRBJ2-1
CDR3nt: TGCGCCAGCAGCTTGGCCTTTATCAGCTCCTACAATGAGCAGTTCTTC
CDR3aa: CASSLAFISSYNEQFF

v_gene: TRBV12-3/TRBV12-4
d_gene: -
abundance: many
j_gene: TRBJ2-3
CDR3nt: TGTGCCAGCAGTTGGGGCGATCCTAGCACAGATACGCAGTATTTT
CDR3aa: CASSWGDPSTDTQYF

v_gene: TRBV2
d_gene: -
abundance: -
j_gene: TRBJ2-3
CDR3nt: TGTGCCAGCTTTCCCCCTTTGACTCCGACCTCCACAGATACGCAGTATTTT
CDR3aa: CASFPPLTPTSTDTQYF

v_gene: TRBV19
d_gene: TRBD1
abundance: few
j_gene: TRBJ1-1
CDR3nt: TGTGCCAGTAGCGATGGACAGGGGCCTGAAGCTTTCTTT
CDR3aa: CASSDGQGPEAFF

v_gene: TRBV5-1
d_gene: -
abundance: many
j_gene: TRBJ1-4
CDR3nt: TGCGCCAGCAGCAGCCGCGACGAGGCATCGACAGAAAATGAAAAACTGTTTTTT
CDR3aa: CASSSRDEASTENEKLFF

v_gene: TRBV13
d_gene: -
abundance: -
j_gene: TRBJ2-7
CDR3nt: TGTGCCAGCAGCTCCCAGGGAACCTCGAACGAGCAGTACTTC
CDR3aa: CASSSQGTSNEQYF

v_gene: TRBV11-2
d_gene: TRBD2
abundance: -
j_gene: TRBJ2-3
CDR3nt: TGTGCCAGCAGCCCCCTACCGGGACTAGCTAAAGATACGCAGTATTTT
CDR3aa: CASSPLPGLAKDTQYF

v_gene: TRBV7-2
d_gene: TRBD1
abundance: many
j_gene: TRBJ1-5
CDR3nt: TGTGCCAGCAGCTTTCTTACAGGGGCTCAGCCCCAGCATTTT
CDR3aa: CASSFLTGAQPQHF

v_gene: TRBV11-3
d_gene: -
abundance: many
j_gene: TRBJ1-1
CDR3nt: TGTGCCAGCAGCGCCAGGGGACTGAACACTGAAGCTTTCTTT
CDR3aa: CASSARGLNTEAFF

v_gene: TRBV5-1
d_gene: -
abundance: many
j_gene: TRBJ2-5
CDR3nt: TGCGCCAGCTCCGCTCTGCCGGGAACAGGGGAGACCCAGTACTTC
CDR3aa: CASSALPGTGETQYF

v_gene: TRBV20-1
d_gene: -
abundance: few
j_gene: TRBJ1-3
CDR3nt: TGCAGTGCTCGTTTGGAGGGAAAGGACCTCTTCTCTGGAAACACCATATATTTT
CDR3aa: CSARLEGKDLFSGNTIYF

v_gene: TRBV4-1
d_gene: -
abundance: many
j_gene: TRBJ1-5
CDR3nt: TGCGCCAGCAGCCAAGATAGTGGGGGCAGGGGAGGGGGCAATCAGCCCCAGCATTTT
CDR3aa: CASSQDSGGRGGGNQPQHF

v_gene: TRBV28
d_gene: -
abundance: -
j_gene: TRBJ1-5
CDR3nt: TGTGCCAGCAGCACCGGGAGAGTAAATCAGCCCCAGCATTTT
CDR3aa: CASSTGRVNQPQHF

v_gene: TRBV20-1
d_gene: -
abundance: many
j_gene: TRBJ2-3
CDR3nt: TGCAGTGCCCCACCGCCGGCCTCGACAGAAGGGACGCAGTATTTT
CDR3aa: CSAPPPASTEGTQYF

v_gene: TRBV10-1
d_gene: -
abundance: -
j_gene: TRBJ2-3
CDR3nt: TGCGCCAGCAGTAGTGGAGACAGACCTACCACAGATACGCAGTATTTT
CDR3aa: CASSSGDRPTTDTQYF

v_gene: TRBV11-2
d_gene: TRBD2
abundance: -
j_gene: TRBJ2-1
CDR3nt: TGTGCCAGCACCGCGAGAGGGGCTAGCGGGAGTTTGGGCTCCTACAATGAGCAGTTCTTC
CDR3aa: CASTARGASGSLGSYNEQFF

v_gene: TRBV6-2/TRBV6-3
d_gene: -
abundance: many
j_gene: TRBJ2-1
CDR3nt: TGTGCCGCAGAGGGGGATAGCAATGAGCAGTTCTTC
CDR3aa: CAAEGDSNEQFF

v_gene: TRBV7-8
d_gene: TRBD2
abundance: many
j_gene: TRBJ2-7
CDR3nt: TGTGCCAGCAGCTTGGCGGGAGGGTCAGACGAGCAGTACTTC
CDR3aa: CASSLAGGSDEQYF

v_gene: TRBV7-3
d_gene: TRBD1
abundance: few
j_gene: TRBJ2-1
CDR3nt: TGTGCCAGCAGCCGTAACGGGGGTAGGACAGGGGGCGCAGGGCAGTTCTTC
CDR3aa: CASSRNGGRTGGAGQFF

v_gene: TRBV5-5
d_gene: -
abundance: few
j_gene: TRBJ2-5
CDR3nt: TGTGCCAGCAGCTCCAGGGAGTCTCTAGAGACCCAGTACTTC
CDR3aa: CASSSRESLETQYF

v_gene: TRBV15
d_gene: -
abundance: many
j_gene: TRBJ1-2
CDR3nt: TGTGCCACCAGCACCTACCGACAGGGCTACACCTTC
CDR3aa: CATSTYRQGYTF

v_gene: TRBV2
d_gene: -
abundance: -
j_gene: TRBJ1-5
CDR3nt: TGTGCCAGCAGTGTAGCGGATCAGCCCCAGCATTTT
CDR3aa: CASSVADQPQHF

v_gene: TRBV18
d_gene: -
abundance: many
j_gene: TRBJ1-1
CDR3nt: TGTGCCAGCTCACCCCCGACTCGGGACACTGAAGCTTTCTTT
CDR3aa: CASSPPTRDTEAFF

v_gene: TRBV12-3/TRBV12-4
d_gene: TRBD1
abundance: many
j_gene: TRBJ1-4
CDR3nt: TGTGCCAGCAGTGTATTCTCCGGGACAGGGGGTCGGGCTAATGAAAAACTGTTTTTT
CDR3aa: CASSVFSGTGGRANEKLFF

v_gene: TRBV7-9
d_gene: TRBD1
abundance: -
j_gene: TRBJ1-2
CDR3nt: TGTGCCAGCAGCCCACGGACAGGTTCCTATGGCTACACCTTC
CDR3aa: CASSPRTGSYGYTF

v_gene: TRBV7-3
d_gene: TRBD2
abundance: many
j_gene: TRBJ2-1
CDR3nt: TGTGCCAGCAGCTTAATGGGACTAGCGGGCCACAATGAGCAGTTCTTC
CDR3aa: CASSLMGLAGHNEQFF

v_gene: TRBV6-1
d_gene: -
abundance: -
j_gene: TRBJ2-7
CDR3nt: TGTGCCACCACTCCCCGGTTGTCTACCCACGAGCAGTACTTC
CDR3aa: CATTPRLSTHEQYF

v_gene: TRBV19
d_gene: -
abundance: many
j_gene: TRBJ2-1
CDR3nt: TGTGCCAGTAGCGACACCGGGACCACGTACGAGTTCTTC
CDR3aa: CASSDTGTTYEFF

v_gene: TRBV30
d_gene: TRBD2
abundance: -
j_gene: TRBJ2-7
CDR3nt: TGTGCCTGGAGTGGAACCCATAGCGGGAGAGGCTACGAGCAGTACTTC
CDR3aa: CAWSGTHSGRGYEQYF

v_gene: TRBV6-1
d_gene: -
abundance: few
j_gene: TRBJ2-7
CDR3nt: TGTGCCAGCAATATAGACTCCCGCTCCGGCGAGCAGTACTTC
CDR3aa: CASNIDSRSGEQYF

v_gene: TRBV7-8
d_gene: -
abundance: -
j_gene: TRBJ2-3
CDR3nt: TGTGCCAGCAGCTTAGCGGAGAGACGCGCAGATACGCAGTATTTT
CDR3aa: CASSLAERRADTQYF